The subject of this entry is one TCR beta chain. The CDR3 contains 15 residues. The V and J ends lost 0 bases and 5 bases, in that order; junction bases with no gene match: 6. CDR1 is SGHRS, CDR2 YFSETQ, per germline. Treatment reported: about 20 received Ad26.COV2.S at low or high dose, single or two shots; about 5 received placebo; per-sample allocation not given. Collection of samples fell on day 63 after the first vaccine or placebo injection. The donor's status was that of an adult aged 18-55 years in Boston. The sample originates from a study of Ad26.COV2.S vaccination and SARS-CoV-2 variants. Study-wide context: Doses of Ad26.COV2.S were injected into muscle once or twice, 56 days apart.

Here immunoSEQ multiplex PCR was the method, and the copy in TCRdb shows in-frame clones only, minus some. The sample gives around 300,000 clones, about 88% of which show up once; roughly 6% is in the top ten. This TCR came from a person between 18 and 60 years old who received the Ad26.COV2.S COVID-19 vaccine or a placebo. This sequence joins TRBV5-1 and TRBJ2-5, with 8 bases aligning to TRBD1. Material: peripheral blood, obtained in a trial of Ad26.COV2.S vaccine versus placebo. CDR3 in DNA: TGCGCCAGCAGCTTGGGGACAGGGCGGTGGGAGACCCAGTACTTC. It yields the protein CASSLGTGRWETQYF.